A selection of T cell receptor beta chains follows, all from one sample in a study of identical twins. One entry per CDR3 protein, called by TCRdb with MiXCR from the 5' RACE reads. The sample carries hundreds of thousands of distinct CDR3 sequences, about 24% recorded once. This sample was shared with a second study, whose subject was T cells expressing NK-cell markers.

The sequencing sample was made of CD4+ T cells sorted from blood. The receptors were gathered from a woman aged 18-29 years in good health. The CDR3 runs from the conserved cysteine through the conserved F or W. The D gene is left open where the match is weak. The size of a clone is reported for some rows only, either as once, few or many, or as a class for expanded clones.

V gene	D gene	J gene	clone size	CDR3 DNA	CDR3 protein
TRBV6-1	.	TRBJ2-1	.	TGTGCCAGCAGTCGCGCGGTGGCCTACAATGAGCAGTTCTTC	CASSRAVAYNEQFF
TRBV6-5	TRBD2	TRBJ2-1	few	TGTGCCAGCAGTTCGCGCGGGGGGGCAGATGAGCAGTTCTTC	CASSSRGGADEQFF
TRBV11-2	.	TRBJ2-2	.	TGTGCCAGCAGCTTAGCGGGACGGGGTTCCGCTGGGGAGCTGTTTTTT	CASSLAGRGSAGELFF
TRBV12-3/TRBV12-4	TRBD1	TRBJ1-4	.	TGTGCCAGCAGTCAGGGACAGGGGGCGCTTAGACTGTTTTTT	CASSQGQGALRLFF
TRBV6-5	.	TRBJ1-1	.	TGTGCCAGCAGTTACTCGGGGTTGAACACTGAAGCTTTCTTT	CASSYSGLNTEAFF
TRBV20-1	.	TRBJ1-6	.	TGCAGTGCTAGAGTCGGGCTTAGTTCACCCCTCCACTTT	CSARVGLSSPLHF
TRBV6-2/TRBV6-3	.	TRBJ2-7	few	TGTGCCAGCAGTTACCGAAGGAACGAGCAGTACTTC	CASSYRRNEQYF
TRBV21-1	.	TRBJ1-5	.	TGTGCCAGCAGCACAGGACGTAGGGACAGGGTGGTCAGCCCTCAGCCCCAGCATTTT	CASSTGRRDRVVSPQPQHF
TRBV5-4	.	TRBJ2-3	.	TGTGCCAGCCACACCCTTGACAGACGAGATACGCAGTATTTT	CASHTLDRRDTQYF
TRBV7-3	TRBD1	TRBJ1-1	few	TGTGCCAGCAGCTTACTGGGACAGTCGAACACTGAAGCTTTCTTT	CASSLLGQSNTEAFF
TRBV5-6	.	TRBJ2-1	.	TGTGCCAGCAGCCGGACTGGGAGGGGGAATGAGCAGTTCTTC	CASSRTGRGNEQFF
TRBV9	.	TRBJ1-1	.	TGTGCCAGCAGCGGCCGCGATGAAGCTTTCTTT	CASSGRDEAFF
TRBV20-1	.	TRBJ1-5	few	TGCAGTGCTATTCGCCCGGGCAATAGCAATCAGCCCCAGCATTTT	CSAIRPGNSNQPQHF
TRBV7-2	.	TRBJ2-1	.	TGTGCCAGCAGCTTATTCCGTGGCTCCTACAATGAGCAGTTCTTC	CASSLFRGSYNEQFF
TRBV3-1	.	TRBJ2-3	few	TGTGCCAGCAGCCAAAGGGGCGGAGGCCCGTATTTT	CASSQRGGGPYF
TRBV12-3/TRBV12-4	.	TRBJ1-3	.	TGTGCCAGCAGTTTAAGGTTGGCTGGAAACACCATATATTTT	CASSLRLAGNTIYF
TRBV20-1	.	TRBJ1-5	few	TGCAGTGCTAGGTTGGGGAGCAATCAGCCCCAGCATTTT	CSARLGSNQPQHF
TRBV10-1	TRBD2	TRBJ2-2	few	TGCGCCAAGGGCGGGAGGAGCGTCGGGGAGCTGTTTTTT	CAKGGRSVGELFF
TRBV10-3	TRBD1	TRBJ2-1	few	TGTGCCATCAGTCCCCAAAAAGGGACAGCCGACCAGCAGTTCTTC	CAISPQKGTADQQFF
TRBV7-9	TRBD1	TRBJ2-5	few	TGTGCCAGCAGCTTGGGGACAGGGGGCAGGACCCAGTACTTC	CASSLGTGGRTQYF
TRBV7-2	.	TRBJ2-3	few	TGTGCCGAGGGGGACATCGGGACCGTCCCAGATACGCAGTATTTT	CAEGDIGTVPDTQYF
TRBV15	.	TRBJ2-1	.	TGTGCCACCAGCAGACAGACTTCTTCGGGCAATGAGCAGTTCTTC	CATSRQTSSGNEQFF
TRBV25-1	.	TRBJ1-1	few	TGTGCCAGCGATCGTATTTGGAACACTGAAGCTTTCTTT	CASDRIWNTEAFF
TRBV7-9	.	TRBJ2-7	few	TGTGCCAGCAGCTTAGCGCAGGGGTTCCCCTACGAGCAGTACTTC	CASSLAQGFPYEQYF
TRBV19	.	TRBJ2-7	.	TGTGCCAGTAGCCCCCGGGACGGGACCTACGAGCAGTACTTC	CASSPRDGTYEQYF
TRBV11-2	.	TRBJ2-2	.	TGTGCCAGCAGCCCTACAGGGTTAAGGTCCGGGGAGCTGTTTTTT	CASSPTGLRSGELFF
TRBV5-1	.	TRBJ1-2	.	TGCGCCAGCAGCTTGGGGAGGGGTGGCTACACCTTC	CASSLGRGGYTF
TRBV2	.	TRBJ2-7	.	TGTGCCAGCAGTGGAGAAATGTCCCACGAGCAGTACTTC	CASSGEMSHEQYF
TRBV20-1	TRBD1	TRBJ2-5	few	TGCAGTACAGGGGCTTCGATCGGGGAGACCCAGTACTTC	CSTGASIGETQYF
TRBV12-3/TRBV12-4	TRBD1	TRBJ2-7	.	TGTGCCAGCAAACCGACAGGGCACTCCTACGAGCAGTACTTC	CASKPTGHSYEQYF
TRBV20-1	TRBD2	TRBJ2-1	few	TGCAGTGCTAGGGGACTAGCGGGGCCCAATGAGCAGTTCTTC	CSARGLAGPNEQFF
TRBV20-1	TRBD1	TRBJ2-3	.	TGCAGTGCTTTCTCGACAGGGCGGGCAGATACGCAGTATTTT	CSAFSTGRADTQYF
TRBV6-1	TRBD1	TRBJ2-2	.	TGTGCCAGCAGCGCGGGACAGGGGACCATCGGGGAGCTGTTTTTT	CASSAGQGTIGELFF
TRBV20-1	.	TRBJ1-5	.	TGCAGTGCTAGAGGGGGAAGGCAGCCCCAGCATTTT	CSARGGRQPQHF
TRBV5-1	.	TRBJ1-2	few	TGCGCCAGCAGCTTGGGTCCAGAAACTCATAACTATGGCTACACCTTC	CASSLGPETHNYGYTF
TRBV12-3/TRBV12-4	.	TRBJ1-6	.	TGTGCCAGCAGTTTGAACCGTGAGGCACCCCTCCACTTT	CASSLNREAPLHF
TRBV29-1	TRBD1	TRBJ1-1	few	TGCAGCGTAGAGACAGGGACAAGCACTGAAGCTTTCTTT	CSVETGTSTEAFF
TRBV12-3/TRBV12-4	.	TRBJ2-4	.	TGTGCCAGCAGTCTTAACATCGGGGATATGGCCAAAAACATTCAGTACTTC	CASSLNIGDMAKNIQYF
TRBV20-1	.	TRBJ2-1	.	TGCAGTGCCGCAAGGCGTACGACCTACAATGAGCAGTTCTTC	CSAARRTTYNEQFF
TRBV6-1	.	TRBJ2-1	.	TGTGCCAGCTCACTGGAGAGTTTGTCCTACAATGAGCAGTTCTTC	CASSLESLSYNEQFF
TRBV7-3	TRBD1	TRBJ1-1	few	TGTGCCAGCAGCTTAACCGACAGGGATGGAACTGAAGCTTTCTTT	CASSLTDRDGTEAFF